This T cell receptor beta chain was sequenced for a study of PD-L1 blockade in urothelial cancer. On the study more broadly: Previous chemotherapy exposure amounted to 0 to 3 regimens for patients. T cells were recovered from blood samples at a median of around 150,000.

The time point: peripheral blood 6 weeks after treatment start. The protocol was immunoSEQ multiplex PCR, while the TCRdb copy is restricted to in-frame clones and leaves out a portion. The repertoire holds about 120,000 clones, with approximately 90% as singletons. The input for sequencing was PBMCs, taken around atezolizumab (anti-PD-L1) treatment. The source is a man aged 55 to 69 with urothelial cancer.

The CDR3 DNA sequence: TGCGCCAGCAGCCACGACAGGGCGGGCACTGAAGCTTTCTTT. Translated, it gives CASSHDRAGTEAFF. The chain carries TRBV5-1 and TRBJ1-1; 7 bases agree with TRBD1. The CDR3 has 14 amino acids. The germline gives CDR1 SGHRS, CDR2 YFSETQ. J lost 4 bases, V lost 4 bases, and 7 bases had no gene match.